This T cell receptor beta chain was observed in a study of blood T cell repertoires in COVID-19. The overall study: Italy, Spain and the United States were the sources of the convalescent and acute COVID-19 samples.

Original processing methods: Reference gene primer amplification in the assay estimated nucleated cell counts. The protocol was immunoSEQ multiplex PCR, while the TCRdb copy is restricted to in-frame clones and leaves out a portion. The V and J calls and clone size come from that table; D and trimming were worked out from the DNA. The data show about 260,000 clones, roughly four fifths seen once. The CDR3 is 17 amino acids. CDR1 SGDLS and CDR2 YYNGEE come from the germline V gene. After removal of 4 bases from V and 8 bases from J, the junction contained 15 bases not matched to a gene. This clone was seen more than once but under ten times.

The clonotype originates from a woman aged 50 to 60 who had recovered from COVID-19. Source material: peripheral blood. This chain links TRBV9 with TRBJ2-1; the match to TRBD2 covers 10 bases. CDR3 amino acids: CASSPRGSGRFGYEQFF. For the CDR3, the DNA is TGTGCCAGCAGCCCGAGAGGTAGCGGGAGGTTTGGCTATGAGCAGTTCTTC.